This T cell receptor beta chain is drawn from a study of CD8 T cells in ankylosing spondylitis. Looked up from germline, CDR1 is DFQATT and CDR2 is SNEGSKA (reference sequence). J gave up 8 bases and V 3 bases, and 9 bases lay outside the gene matches. This CDR3 region has 13 residues. Study-level points and caveats: Ankylosing spondylitis blood seemed to carry a telltale TCR beta motif made of roughly 8 highly homologous variants. As reported, disease-linked clones showed significant enrichment in matched ankylosing spondylitis synovial fluid.

At least ten counts were recorded for this clonotype. Antigen unknown. TCRdb recomputed calls from the 5' RACE reads with MiXCR, one row per CDR3 protein. The table has 700,000 or so distinct CDR3 sequences, 19% seen once. V usage is TRBV20-1 and J usage is TRBJ1-2; TRBD1 matches 7 bases. Sequences were obtained from blood, either unsorted or a sorted T cell fraction (not recorded which). The origin of this receptor is a male donor with ankylosing spondylitis. The CDR3 DNA is TGCAGTGCTAGCCCGGGGACAGAGAGAGGCTACACCTTC. Translation gives CSASPGTERGYTF.